A selection of T cell receptor beta chains follows, all from one sample in a study of low-dose radiotherapy and immunotherapy resistance in tumors. TCRdb analysed the reads with MiXCR anew, one entry per CDR3 protein. The table has under 110,000 distinct CDR3 sequences, about 20% seen once. The sample consisted of PBMCs, taken after low-dose radiotherapy plus immunotherapy. Receptors were obtained from a male donor with prostate cancer. The CDR3 runs from the conserved cysteine through the conserved F or W. The D gene is left open where the match is weak. Clone size is shown for a subset of rows, as once, few, many or a class of expanded clone.

>TRBV27|TRBJ2-1|many|TRBD2
CASSLSGLAGSEQFF
TGTGCCAGCAGTTTATCCGGACTAGCGGGGAGTGAGCAGTTCTTC
>TRBV2|TRBJ2-6|many|NA
CASNSGANVLTF
TGTGCCAGTAACTCTGGGGCCAACGTCCTGACTTTC
>TRBV29-1|TRBJ1-5|many|TRBD1
CSVQAGGGGNQPQHF
TGCAGCGTCCAAGCAGGGGGTGGTGGCAATCAGCCCCAGCATTTT
>TRBV6-5|TRBJ2-5|many|NA
CASTVAGTQYF
TGTGCCAGCACGGTCGCGGGGACCCAGTACTTC
>TRBV12-3/TRBV12-4|TRBJ1-1|NA|NA
CASSLDRREAFF
TGTGCCAGCAGTTTAGACAGAAGGGAAGCTTTCTTT
>TRBV3-1|TRBJ2-5|NA|TRBD2
CASSQAPGGAGGQETQYF
TGTGCCAGCAGCCAAGCCCCCGGGGGAGCGGGGGGACAAGAGACCCAGTACTTC
>TRBV7-2|TRBJ1-2|NA|NA
CASSLETVAGYTF
TGTGCCAGCAGCTTAGAGACTGTCGCTGGCTACACCTTC
>TRBV14|TRBJ1-2|many|NA
CASSQFQGSNYGYTF
TGTGCCAGCAGCCAATTTCAGGGGTCTAACTATGGCTACACCTTC
>TRBV21-1|TRBJ2-3|many|NA
CASSRRQGHTDTQYF
TGTGCCAGCAGCCGCCGACAGGGACACACAGATACGCAGTATTTT
>TRBV7-6|TRBJ2-1|few|NA
CASSQGVRTYNEQFF
TGTGCCAGCAGCCAAGGCGTCCGTACTTACAATGAGCAGTTCTTC
>TRBV2|TRBJ1-1|NA|NA
CASSLQGSSTEAFF
TGTGCCAGCAGCCTACAGGGTAGTTCAACTGAAGCTTTCTTT
>TRBV29-1|TRBJ2-7|many|TRBD1
CSVALGTGYYEQYF
TGCAGCGTCGCGTTAGGGACAGGGTACTACGAGCAGTACTTC
>TRBV12-5|TRBJ1-1|many|NA
CASGQSGALEAFF
TGTGCTAGTGGTCAGTCAGGGGCGCTTGAAGCTTTCTTT
>TRBV2|TRBJ2-7|many|TRBD1
CASLPDRGEQYF
TGTGCCAGCTTGCCGGACAGGGGCGAGCAGTACTTC
>TRBV6-2/TRBV6-3|TRBJ2-7|many|TRBD1
CASSPPRDRYYEQYF
TGTGCCAGCAGCCCACCTCGGGACAGATACTACGAGCAGTACTTC
>TRBV10-3|TRBJ2-3|few|NA
CAISVSDTQYF
TGTGCCATCAGTGTGTCGGATACGCAGTATTTT
>TRBV7-9|TRBJ2-2|many|TRBD2
CASSDRLAGRNTGELFF
TGTGCCAGCAGCGACCGACTAGCGGGCCGGAACACCGGGGAGCTGTTTTTT
>TRBV20-1|TRBJ1-5|many|NA
CSASSGGGQPQHF
TGCAGTGCTTCCTCCGGGGGTGGTCAGCCCCAGCATTTT
>TRBV18|TRBJ2-3|NA|NA
CASSEAGQGGRGTQYFFF
NA
>TRBV18|TRBJ1-2|many|TRBD1
CASSPRTGEDGYTF
TGTGCCAGCTCACCTCGGACAGGGGAGGATGGCTACACCTTC
>TRBV20-1|TRBJ2-1|many|TRBD2
CSASLTSGGDNEQFF
TGCAGTGCTAGCCTGACTAGCGGGGGTGACAATGAGCAGTTCTTC
>TRBV7-9|TRBJ1-2|many|TRBD1
CASSLFAGGNGYTF
TGTGCCAGCAGCTTATTCGCAGGGGGTAATGGCTACACCTTC
>TRBV4-3|TRBJ2-7|many|NA
CASSPAALAYEQYF
TGCGCCAGCAGCCCCGCCGCTCTTGCCTACGAGCAGTACTTC
>TRBV13|TRBJ2-7|NA|NA
CASTPSAQGSYEQYF
TGTGCCAGCACCCCGTCGGCGCAGGGGTCCTACGAGCAGTACTTC
>TRBV6-2/TRBV6-3|TRBJ2-2|many|NA
CASSQRMGTGELFF
TGTGCCAGCAGTCAGAGAATGGGCACCGGGGAGCTGTTTTTT
>TRBV29-1|TRBJ1-6|many|NA
CSVWKGSYNSPLHF
TGCAGCGTTTGGAAGGGATCTTATAATTCACCCCTCCACTTT
>TRBV20-1|TRBJ2-3|many|TRBD1
CSAEQGGDTQYF
TGCAGTGCTGAACAGGGGGGAGATACGCAGTATTTT
>TRBV4-3|TRBJ2-3|once|NA
CASSQNAAVAGTDTQYF
TGCGCCAGCAGCCAGAACGCAGCGGTAGCCGGCACAGATACGCAGTATTTT
>TRBV18|TRBJ1-1|many|NA
CASSAASEAFF
TGTGCCAGCTCAGCGGCGAGTGAAGCTTTCTTT
>TRBV30|TRBJ1-1|NA|NA
CAWSQTSGKAFF
TGTGCCTGGAGTCAAACTTCAGGGAAAGCTTTCTTT
>TRBV7-9|TRBJ1-2|many|NA
CASSSGSGANYGYTF
TGTGCCAGCAGCTCCGGGTCCGGGGCGAACTATGGCTACACCTTC
>TRBV28|TRBJ1-5|many|NA
CAGSPLGPYQPQHF
TGTGCCGGATCCCCACTCGGACCCTATCAGCCCCAGCATTTT
>TRBV18|TRBJ2-7|many|NA
CASSPSGPTSDQYF
TGTGCCAGCTCACCATCGGGGCCCACATCGGATCAGTACTTC